Described below is a single T cell receptor (beta chain) sequence and its context. The sample comes from a study of blood T cell repertoires in COVID-19. Background on the study: Nucleic acid was either cDNA or gDNA, and it came from T cells, B-cell-depleted T cells, or PBMCs.

The repertoire was sequenced with immunoSEQ multiplex PCR; TCRdb's copy has only in-frame clones and lacks some. The data show some 120,000 clones, about 90% seen once. The CDR3 extends over 17 amino acids. Per the germline V gene, CDR1 is LNHNV and CDR2 is YYDKDF (reference sequence). Unmatched junction bases numbered 5, after V lost 0 bases and J lost 4 bases. The source of this sequence is a man aged 50 to 60 with COVID-19, enrolled during active disease. The chain couples TRBV15 to TRBJ2-1; 11 bases align to TRBD2. The material sequenced was peripheral blood. DNA for the CDR3: TGTGCCACCAGCAGAGATCGTGGGACTAGCGGTTACAATGAGCAGTTCTTC. It specifies CATSRDRGTSGYNEQFF.